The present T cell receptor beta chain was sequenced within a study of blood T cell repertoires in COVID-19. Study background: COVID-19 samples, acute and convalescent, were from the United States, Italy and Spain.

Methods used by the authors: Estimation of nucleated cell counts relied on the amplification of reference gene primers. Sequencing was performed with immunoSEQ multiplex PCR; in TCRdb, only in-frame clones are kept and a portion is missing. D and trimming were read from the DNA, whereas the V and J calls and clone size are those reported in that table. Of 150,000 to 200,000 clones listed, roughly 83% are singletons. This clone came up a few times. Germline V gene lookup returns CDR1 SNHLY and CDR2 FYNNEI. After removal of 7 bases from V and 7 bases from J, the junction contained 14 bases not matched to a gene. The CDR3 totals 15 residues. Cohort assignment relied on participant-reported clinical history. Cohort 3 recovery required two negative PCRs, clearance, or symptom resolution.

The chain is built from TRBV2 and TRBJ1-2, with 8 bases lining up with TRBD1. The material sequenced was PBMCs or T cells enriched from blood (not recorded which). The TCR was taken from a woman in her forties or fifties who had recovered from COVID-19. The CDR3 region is CASTPESGGVSGYTF. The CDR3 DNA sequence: TGTGCCAGCACCCCGGAGTCAGGGGGCGTCTCTGGCTACACCTTC.